This T cell receptor (beta chain) was recovered during a study of T cells in Graves' hyperthyroidism and ophthalmopathy. Study outcomes and limitations: Blood samples included most of the expanded thyroid clonotypes exceeding 0.001.

RNA transcripts served as the template for amplifying TCR beta CDR3 regions. The HTBI primer set served for first-round RT-PCR of the TCR CDR3. TCRdb redid the calling of the multiplex PCR reads with MiXCR, one entry per CDR3 protein. Of over 300,000 distinct CDR3 sequences listed, about 13% are singletons. The ends were cut back, 3 bases at V and 4 bases at J, with 16 bases in the middle. Germline V gene lookup returns CDR1 MDHEN and CDR2 SYDVKM. This CDR3 has 15 residues. As to this clonotype: Its antigen is currently unknown.

The cohort's ophthalmopathy patients, a group with duration under 3 months, had a Clinical Activity Score of at least 3 and a NOSPECS grade of at least 4. Patients with uncontrolled infections, other autoimmune diseases, pregnancy or lactation were excluded. Fresh 10 ml peripheral blood yielded PBMCs. The sample consisted of blood. This chain joins TRBV28 and TRBJ2-7; TRBD1 might be the D (6 bases). This TCR came from a middle-aged woman with Graves' ophthalmopathy. In DNA form, the CDR3 reads TGTGCCAGCAGTTTCTCCGGGACAAGGGGGTACGAGCAGTACTTC. It specifies CASSFSGTRGYEQYF.